This TCR beta chain was identified during a study of blood T cell repertoires in COVID-19 (dated by TCRdb to the early 2020s). Study-level background: Collaborator samples came from the United States, Italy and Spain and covered acute and convalescent phases of COVID-19. The prospective study material was composed of cDNA or gDNA derived from T cells, B-cell-depleted T cells, or PBMCs. The dataset comprised deeply sampled blood TCRbeta repertoires from subjects exposed to, actively infected with, or recovered from COVID-19. A freely available public database, intended as a resource for researchers studying the immune response to SARS-CoV-2, is where the repertoires were released. Samples were obtained from the ongoing ImmuneRACE study (first 160 participants) and from over 1,000 subjects provided by 6 global collaborators. Sample metadata almost always included a de-identified subject ID, COVID-19 status, age in years and sex. Where available, HLA class I and class II types were obtained from metadata supplied by the sample provider rather than from assay-based typing. Points the paper makes about the study in general: Clinical and demographic metadata were provided uncurated, with the amount varying by source and participant.

A note on this clone: No antigen is known for it. Nothing much larger sits one base from this clone, and base qualities are not available.

TCRbeta CDR3 regions were amplified from genomic DNA using the immunoSEQ Assay, a bias-controlled multiplex PCR. Regarding the original processing steps: Nucleated cell counts per sample were estimated from amplification of reference gene primers within the assay. To quantify the absolute abundance of each unique TCRbeta CDR3 rearrangement, sequence reads were collapsed and filtered. For each sample, productive Simpson clonality was calculated as the square root of Simpson's diversity index over productive rearrangements. TCRdb took this table from immuneACCESS and kept in-frame rearrangements with V and J called. Such tables lack part of the clones; where checked against another copy, unresolved V genes explain under half of the gap, and the rest is unexplained. The D gene and trimming were derived from the DNA, and the V and J assignments and clone size from that table. Counted in this sample were about 190,000 clones; approximately 90% of them appeared once. The leading ten clones occupy around 6% of the sample.

The collaborating institutions used their own protocols to collect whole blood in K2EDTA tubes. For TCRbeta analysis, collaborators shipped samples in one of three forms: frozen whole blood, isolated PBMCs, or DNA extracted from either of those sample types. At the junction V is shortened by 6 bases and J by 6 bases; bases outside the gene matches: 13. The CDR3 holds 15 amino acids from the cysteine to the phenylalanine. This entry keeps only the CDR3 DNA: 45 bases, framed from base 1. The germline V gene supplies CDR1 MNHEY and CDR2 SVGEGT. Specimen: peripheral blood. The source is a man aged 35 to 55 with active or convalescent COVID-19. The chain couples TRBV6-2 or TRBV6-3 to TRBJ1-2, with 7 bases aligning to TRBD1. The CDR3 region has the sequence CASRPPRGLGHGYTF. DNA sequence: TGTGCCAGCAGGCCTCCAAGGGGGCTGGGGCATGGCTACACCTTC.